The 32 T cell receptor beta chains reported below all come from one sample, sequenced in a study of blood T cell repertoires in COVID-19. Profiled with immunoSEQ multiplex PCR; TCRdb holds only in-frame clones, not every one. The sample lists about 200,000 clones; 86% were seen once. The material sequenced was peripheral blood. The receptors derive from a woman aged 45-65 years with acute or convalescent COVID-19.

This chain connects TRBV19 to TRBJ2-3; 9 nucleotides match TRBD2. With V trimmed by 6 bases and J by 4 bases, 8 bases remained unmatched. Germline assignment: CDR1 LNHDA and CDR2 SQIVND (reference sequence). The length of the CDR3 is 15 residues. CDR3 coding DNA: TGTGCCAGTAGGCGCGGGGCGGGGGGGGCAGATACGCAGTATTTT. Amino acids: CASRRGAGGADTQYF.

In regard to this clone: The sample contains more than one DNA sequence encoding this CDR3. The chain joins TRBV30 to TRBJ2-7, with 7 bases aligning to TRBD2. CDR1 is GTSNPN and CDR2 is SVGIG in the germline V gene (reference sequence). CDR3 size: 15 residues. V dropped 0 bases and J dropped 2; count of bases not matched to a gene: 7. The DNA of the CDR3 is TGTGCCTGGAGTGTCCCGCGTGGGGGGGCCTACGAGCAGTACTTC. Its protein is CAWSVPRGGAYEQYF.

This clone was detected once. The V and J genes are TRBV7-2 and TRBJ2-5; 12 bases line up with TRBD2. In germline, CDR1 is SGHTA, CDR2 FQGNSA. After removal of 1 base from V and 3 bases from J, the junction contained 9 bases not matched to a gene. This CDR3 has 18 amino acids. As DNA, the CDR3 is TGTGCCAGCAGCTTAGTCCTAGCGGGGGGGCCTGTTGAAGAGACCCAGTACTTC. This sequence encodes CASSLVLAGGPVEETQYF.

The chain is built from TRBV5-5 and TRBJ1-6; 7 positions match TRBD1. The CDR3 extends over 15 amino acids. V was clipped by 3 bases and J by 7 bases; unmatched bases: 7. Germline CDR1 reads SGHKS; CDR2 reads YYEKEE (reference sequence). The CDR3 DNA sequence: TGTGCCAGCAGCTCTACCGGGACAGAAAATTCACCCCTCCACTTT. It translates to CASSSTGTENSPLHF.

V usage is TRBV18 and J usage is TRBJ1-2; 9 nucleotides line up with TRBD1. The CDR3 consists of 17 residues. Germline assignment: CDR1 KGHSH and CDR2 LQKENI. V was clipped by 0 bases and J by 0 bases; unmatched bases: 5. The CDR3 spells CASSPPTGTGTNYGYTF. In DNA form, the CDR3 reads TGTGCCAGCTCACCACCGACCGGGACAGGGACTAACTATGGCTACACCTTC.

This chain links TRBV3-1 (or the pseudogene TRBV3-2) with TRBJ1-2, with 9 bases that match TRBD1. The junction had 20 bases not matched to a gene; V was cut back by 4 bases and J by 8 bases. The CDR3 has 18 amino acids. The germline gives CDR1 LGHDT, CDR2 YNNKEL (reference sequence). CDR3 sequence: CASSPNLLSDGTGSGYTF. The CDR3 coding sequence is TGTGCCAGCAGCCCAAACCTCCTCTCCGATGGGACAGGGTCCGGCTACACCTTC.

V usage is TRBV7-2 and J usage is TRBJ2-7; TRBD1 matches at 9 bases. The CDR3 covers 15 residues. V lost 5 bases and J lost 2; bases outside the gene matches: 7. Germline lookup yields CDR1 SGHTA and CDR2 FQGNSA. CDR3 loop: CASSLKDRGAYEQYF. In nucleotides, the CDR3 is TGTGCCAGCAGCCTAAAAGACAGGGGGGCCTACGAGCAGTACTTC.

The chain couples TRBV7-9 to TRBJ2-2, with TRBD2 as a possible D gene (6 bases). V was cut by 5 bases and J by 4 bases, with 14 bases left in between. The CDR3 contains 15 residues. CDR1 is SEHNR and CDR2 is FQNEAQ in the germline V gene (reference sequence). The CDR3 region has the DNA TGTGCCAGCAGCCCCCTCCGGGGGTCCACCGGGGAGCTGTTTTTT. Protein product: CASSPLRGSTGELFF.

This chain joins TRBV7-9 and TRBJ2-7; 10 bases match TRBD2. Germline loops: CDR1 SEHNR, CDR2 FQNEAQ (reference sequence). The ends lost 2 bases at V and 0 bases at J; junction bases unmatched: 7. The CDR3 contains 17 residues. The DNA of the CDR3 is TGTGCCAGCAGCTTACTAGCGGGAGAGAGAAGCTCCTACGAGCAGTACTTC. Its translation is CASSLLAGERSSYEQYF. The entire variable domain, with the rest obtained from reference TRBV7-9 and TRBJ2-7, is as follows: DTGVSQNPRHKITKRGQNVTFRCDPISEHNRLYWYRQTLGQGPEFLTYFQNEAQLEKSRLLSDRFSAERPKGSFSTLEIQRTEQGDSAMYLCASSLLAGERSSYEQYFGPGTRLTVT.

A few counts support this clone. The chain carries TRBV6-1 and TRBJ1-2; the D gene is possibly TRBD1 (5 bases). The CDR3 covers 16 residues. Trimming pared 4 bases from V and 3 bases from J, leaving 18 bases between. Germline lookup yields CDR1 MNHNS and CDR2 SASEGT. CDR3 protein: CASSGPGLGSYYGYTF. For the CDR3, the DNA is TGTGCCAGCAGTGGCCCAGGGCTCGGTTCGTACTATGGCTACACCTTC.

The genes are TRBV18 and TRBJ2-2; TRBD1 agrees at 7 bases. The ends lost 2 bases at V and 5 bases at J; junction bases unmatched: 5. The length of the CDR3 is 15 residues. Germline V CDR1 and CDR2: KGHSH, LQKENI. CDR3 protein: CASSPTGAGTGELFF. CDR3 nucleotides: TGTGCCAGCTCACCAACAGGGGCAGGGACCGGGGAGCTGTTTTTT.

This clone showed up many times. The chain joins TRBV24-1 to TRBJ1-2; tentative D call: TRBD1 (6 bases). Germline V gives CDR1 KGHDR, CDR2 SFDVKD. The V end was cut by 3 bases, the J end by 6 bases, with 13 bases between. This CDR3 is built from 14 residues. The CDR3: CATSDHQGPDGYTF. Written as DNA, the CDR3 is TGTGCCACCAGTGATCATCAGGGGCCGGATGGCTACACCTTC.

V and J are TRBV10-3 and TRBJ2-6; 8 bases are shared with TRBD1. Germline loops: CDR1 ENHRY, CDR2 SYGVKD. Unmatched junction bases numbered 4, after V lost 10 bases and J lost 2 bases. The CDR3 spans 14 residues. CDR3 loop: CATIQGAGANVLTF. The CDR3 nucleotides read TGTGCCACAATACAGGGGGCTGGGGCCAACGTCCTGACTTTC.

This sequence joins TRBV7-3 and TRBJ2-2; maybe TRBD2 (5 bases). Trimming left V 4 bases short and J 3 bases short, with 18 bases between. This CDR3 spans 17 amino acids. Germline assignment: CDR1 SGHTA and CDR2 FQGTGA. The chain's CDR3 is CASSSPPGNRYTGELFF. CDR3 in DNA: TGTGCCAGCAGCTCCCCCCCGGGAAACAGATACACCGGGGAGCTGTTTTTT.

V is TRBV6-5 and J is TRBJ2-3; a possible D gene is TRBD1 (5 bases). CDR1 is MNHEY and CDR2 is SVGAGI in the germline V gene. The CDR3 extends over 15 amino acids. V was pared by 0 bases and J by 3 bases, with 10 bases between. The CDR3 DNA sequence: TGTGCCAGCAGTTACTCGGGGCCTCCGACAGATACGCAGTATTTT. This codes for CASSYSGPPTDTQYF.

This clone was picked up one time. The chain carries TRBV27 and TRBJ1-3; D may be TRBD1 (5 bases). From germline, CDR1 is MNHEY and CDR2 SMNVEV (reference sequence). The V and J ends lost 3 bases and 7 bases respectively, with 13 bases between them. This CDR3 comprises 14 residues. CDR3 sequence reads: CASSFSGVANTIYF. The CDR3 DNA is TGTGCCAGCAGTTTCTCGGGGGTCGCTAACACCATATATTTT.

The chain employs TRBV30 and TRBJ1-1; D not resolved. V lost 5 bases and J 5 bases, leaving 9 bases between the germline ends. This CDR3 spans 11 amino acids. Looked up from germline, CDR1 is GTSNPN and CDR2 is SVGIG (reference sequence). The CDR3, as DNA: TGTGCCTGGCTTCGGGAGACTGAAGCTTTCTTT. As protein: CAWLRETEAFF. Based on the CDR3 plus reference TRBV30 and TRBJ1-1, the full variable domain is SQTIHQWPATLVQPVGSPLSLECTVEGTSNPNLYWYRQAAGRGLQLLFYSVGIGQISSEVPQNLSASRPQDRQFILSSKKLLLSDSGFYLCAWLRETEAFFGQGTRLTVV.

The chain recombines TRBV4-1 with TRBJ2-3; D gene ambiguous. CDR3 length equals 16 residues. V was trimmed by 0 bases and J by 2 bases, leaving 12 bases between them. CDR1 and CDR2 (germline): MGHRA, YSYEKL. Written as DNA, the CDR3 is TGCGCCAGCAGCCAAGATCAGGCCGCCTTCACAGATACGCAGTATTTT. It specifies CASSQDQAAFTDTQYF.

This chain connects TRBV5-6 to TRBJ2-1, with no clear D. Trimming removed 2 bases from V and 7 bases from J, with 4 bases in between. Looked up from germline, CDR1 is SGHDT and CDR2 is YYEEEE. The CDR3 spans 11 residues. Here the CDR3 reads CASSFVNEQFF. In nucleotides, the CDR3 is TGTGCCAGCAGCTTCGTAAATGAGCAGTTCTTC.

The chain is built from TRBV12-3 or TRBV12-4 and TRBJ2-4; D is ambiguous. Between the trimmed V and J ends, which lost 1 base and 6 bases, there was a span of 7 bases. CDR3 length: 13 amino acids. CDR3 loop: CASSLDRSNIQYF. CDR3 nucleotide sequence: TGTGCCAGCAGTTTAGACAGATCAAACATTCAGTACTTC.

V is TRBV7-9 and J is TRBJ1-1, with TRBD1 matching over 9 bases. Germline assignment: CDR1 SEHNR and CDR2 FQNEAQ (reference sequence). The CDR3 runs to 15 residues. Losses at the gene ends were 5 bases for V and 2 bases for J; bases not matched to a gene: 6. Here the CDR3 DNA reads TGTGCCAGCAGCCGTGGACAGGGGCTAAACACTGAAGCTTTCTTT. Translating it yields CASSRGQGLNTEAFF.

The gene calls are TRBV5-4 and TRBJ2-1; TRBD1 is a possible D gene (5 bases). The V end lost 3 bases, the J end lost 0 bases, and 13 bases lay between the germline ends. This CDR3 contains 16 residues. Germline V gene lookup returns CDR1 SGHNT and CDR2 YYREEE (reference sequence). The CDR3, as DNA: TGTGCCAGCAGCTCCCCGACAGACAGCTCCTACAATGAGCAGTTCTTC. Protein sequence: CASSSPTDSSYNEQFF.

The chain joins TRBV15 to TRBJ2-5; TRBD2 aligns across 8 bases. J lost 5 bases, V lost 5 bases, and 10 bases had no gene match. Per the germline V gene, CDR1 is LNHNV and CDR2 is YYDKDF (reference sequence). CDR3 length equals 15 residues. CDR3 amino acids: CATSPPLSGTETQYF. Here the CDR3 DNA reads TGTGCCACCAGCCCTCCCCTTAGCGGGACTGAGACCCAGTACTTC.

The chain carries TRBV19 and TRBJ1-1, with 9 bases matching TRBD1. Germline CDR1 reads LNHDA; CDR2 reads SQIVND (reference sequence). The CDR3 totals 15 residues. V was pared by 6 bases and J by 3 bases, with 8 bases of the junction left unmatched. CDR3 in DNA: TGTGCCAGTAGAGCTGGACAGGGGTTTTACACTGAAGCTTTCTTT. It codes for CASRAGQGFYTEAFF.

J is TRBJ2-5 and V is TRBV9; 9 bases are shared with TRBD2. J lost 2 bases, V lost 4 bases, and 6 bases had no gene match. This CDR3 has 15 residues. Looked up from germline, CDR1 is SGDLS and CDR2 is YYNGEE. In DNA form, the CDR3 reads TGTGCCAGCAGCATCAGCGGGGGGATACAAGAGACCCAGTACTTC. It specifies CASSISGGIQETQYF.

This clone is a singleton in its sample. The genes are TRBV6-5 and TRBJ1-3, with TRBD1 matching 8 bases. Germline CDR1 reads MNHEY; CDR2 reads SVGAGI. CDR3 length: 15 residues. J was trimmed by 1 base and V by 8 bases; bases with no gene match: 7. This CDR3 is CASLFDRGSGNTIYF. The CDR3 region has the DNA TGTGCCAGCTTATTCGACAGGGGATCTGGAAACACCATATATTTT.

As DNA, the CDR3 is TGTGCCAGTAGTCCCGGGACTAGCGCTTCCTACGAGCAGTACTTC. Translating it yields CASSPGTSASYEQYF. J is TRBJ2-7 and V is TRBV19; 10 positions agree with TRBD2. Trimming took 5 bases from V and 1 from J; bases not matched to a gene: 5. CDR3 length: 15 residues. CDR1 and CDR2 (germline): LNHDA, SQIVND (reference sequence). The whole variable domain, filled in from reference TRBV19 and TRBJ2-7, reads DGGITQSPKYLFRKEGQNVTLSCEQNLNHDAMYWYRQDPGQGLRLIYYSQIVNDFQKGDIAEGYSVSREKKESFPLTVTSAQKNPTAFYLCASSPGTSASYEQYFGPGTRLTVT.

The chain is built from TRBV23-1 and TRBJ1-6, with no clear D. TRBV23-1 is filed as an ORF, its function uncertain. This CDR3 region has 15 residues. V was trimmed by 0 bases and J by 8 bases, leaving 11 bases between them. CDR3: CASSQSKEGYSPLHF. The CDR3 DNA reads as TGCGCCAGCAGTCAATCGAAGGAGGGTTATTCACCCCTCCACTTT.

This chain joins TRBV5-4 and TRBJ2-1, with TRBD2 matching 10 bases. The CDR3 runs 16 residues. Looked up from germline, CDR1 is SGHNT and CDR2 is YYREEE (reference sequence). The junction had 10 bases not matched to a gene; V was cut back by 5 bases and J by 5 bases. The CDR3 sequence: CASRLASSGGHNEQFF. CDR3 bases: TGTGCCAGCAGGCTCGCGTCTAGCGGGGGCCACAATGAGCAGTTCTTC.

The rearrangement joins TRBV2 to TRBJ1-6, with D tentatively TRBD1 (6 bases). The V and J ends lost 2 bases and 7 bases respectively, with 15 bases between them. This CDR3 is built from 16 residues. From germline, CDR1 is SNHLY and CDR2 FYNNEI. CDR3 region: CASSETYRDKNSPLHF. The CDR3 coding sequence is TGTGCCAGCAGTGAAACCTACAGGGATAAGAATTCACCCCTCCACTTT. Drawing the rest from reference TRBV2 and TRBJ1-6, the complete variable domain is EPEVTQTPSHQVTQMGQEVILRCVPISNHLYFYWYRQILGQKVEFLVSFYNNEISEKSEIFDDQFSVERPDGSNFTLKIRSTKLEDSAMYFCASSETYRDKNSPLHFGNGTRLTVT.

This clone was recorded once. The chain combines TRBV7-2 with TRBJ2-1; TRBD2 matches 8 bases. Germline assignment: CDR1 SGHTA and CDR2 FQGNSA. This CDR3 spans 16 amino acids. V lost 4 bases to trimming and J lost 0 bases; unmatched junction nucleotides: 5. CDR3 region: CASSYTSGNSYNEQFF. The CDR3 nucleotides are TGTGCCAGCAGCTATACTAGCGGCAACTCCTACAATGAGCAGTTCTTC.

This chain joins TRBV9 and TRBJ2-1; no firm D call. Germline CDR1 SGDLS, CDR2 YYNGEE. V was cut by 5 bases and J by 7 bases, with 7 bases left in between. The CDR3 extends over 11 amino acids. DNA of the CDR3: TGTGCCAGCAGTCTATCAAATGAGCAGTTCTTC. This gives the protein CASSLSNEQFF.